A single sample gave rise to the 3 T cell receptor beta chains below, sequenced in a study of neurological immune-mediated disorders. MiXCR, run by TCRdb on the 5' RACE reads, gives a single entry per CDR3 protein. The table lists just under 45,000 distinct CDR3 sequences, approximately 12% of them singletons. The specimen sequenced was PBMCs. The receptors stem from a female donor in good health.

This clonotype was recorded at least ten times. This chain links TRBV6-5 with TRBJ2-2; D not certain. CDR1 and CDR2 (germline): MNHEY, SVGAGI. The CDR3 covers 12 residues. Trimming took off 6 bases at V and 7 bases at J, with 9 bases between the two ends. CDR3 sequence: CASRNSYGELFF. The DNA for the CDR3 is TGTGCCAGCAGAAACTCATACGGGGAGCTGTTTTTT.

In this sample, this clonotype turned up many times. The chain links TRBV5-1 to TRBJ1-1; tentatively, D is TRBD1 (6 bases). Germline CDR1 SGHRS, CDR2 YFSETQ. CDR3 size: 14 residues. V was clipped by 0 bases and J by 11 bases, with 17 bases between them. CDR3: CASSLGTAPSGAFF. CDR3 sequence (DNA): TGCGCCAGCAGCTTGGGGACAGCCCCTTCGGGGGCTTTCTTT.

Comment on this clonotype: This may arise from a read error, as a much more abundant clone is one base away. In nucleotides, the CDR3 is TGTGCCAGCAGTAGAACGGTGGTTAAAGGGGGCTACACCTTC. As protein: CASSRTVVKGGYTF. This chain joins TRBV6-5 and TRBJ1-2; D gene ambiguous. V was shortened by 5 bases and J by 8 bases, with 18 bases between the two germline ends. Per the germline V gene, CDR1 is MNHEY and CDR2 is SVGAGI. The CDR3 is 14 amino acids.